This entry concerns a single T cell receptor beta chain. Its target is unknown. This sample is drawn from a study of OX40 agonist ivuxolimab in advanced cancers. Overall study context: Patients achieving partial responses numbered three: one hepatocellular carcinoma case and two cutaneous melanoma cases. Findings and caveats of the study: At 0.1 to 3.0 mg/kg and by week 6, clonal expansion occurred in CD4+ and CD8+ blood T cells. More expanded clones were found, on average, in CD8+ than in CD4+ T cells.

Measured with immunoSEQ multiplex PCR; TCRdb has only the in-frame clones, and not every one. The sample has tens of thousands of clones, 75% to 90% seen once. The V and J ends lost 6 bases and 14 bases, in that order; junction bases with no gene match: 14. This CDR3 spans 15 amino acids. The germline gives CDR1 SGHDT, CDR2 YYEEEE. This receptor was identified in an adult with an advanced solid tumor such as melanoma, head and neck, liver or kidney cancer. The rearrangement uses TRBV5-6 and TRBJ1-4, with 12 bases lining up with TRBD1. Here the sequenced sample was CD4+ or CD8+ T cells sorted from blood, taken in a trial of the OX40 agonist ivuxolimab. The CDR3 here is CASTYYRDRGRGLFF. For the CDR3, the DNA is TGTGCCAGCACATACTACCGGGACAGGGGGCGCGGGCTGTTTTTT.